The clone carrying this T cell receptor beta chain was recorded many times. Its cognate antigen is unknown. This entry belongs to a study of identical twins. Study-level results: Excess sharing between twins was weaker in beta out-of-frame sequences.

Every one of the donors was a healthy Caucasian. Unique molecular identifiers were present on the cDNA, and a universal primer site came from template switching. TCRdb processed the 5' RACE reads anew with MiXCR; each CDR3 protein has one entry. This table has a few hundred thousand distinct CDR3 sequences, 13% to 15% appearing once. This sample was shared with a second study, whose subject was yellow fever vaccine responses in identical twins. That source notes: Vaccine T cell responses of twins reportedly seemed partly convergent and partly personalized.

Specimen: CD4+ T cells sorted from blood. This sequence was found in a woman aged 18-29 years in good health.

The CDR3 coding sequence is TGTGCCAGCAGCTTAGTACAGGGCCGCGAGCAGTTCTTC. Its protein is CASSLVQGREQFF. The chain is built from TRBV7-9 and TRBJ2-1, with a weak D call TRBD1 (6 bases). Per germline, CDR1 SEHNR and CDR2 FQNEAQ (reference sequence). CDR3 length: 13 amino acids. V lost 1 base and J 10 bases, leaving 11 bases between the germline ends.